This is a list of T cell receptor beta chains from one sample in a study of cytomegalovirus exposure and HLA in healthy donors. Here immunoSEQ multiplex PCR was the method, and the copy in TCRdb shows in-frame clones only, minus some. In the table there are 330,000 or so clones, 86% of which are singletons. The sequenced sample was PBMCs. Every receptor here comes from a woman in her late teens or twenties in good health and CMV-seronegative. Each CDR3 is given with its conserved first and last residue. D genes are given only for firm matches. A clone size is listed for some rows: how often the clone was seen (once, few, many), or a class if it is expanded.

j_gene,d_gene,v_gene,abundance,CDR3aa,CDR3nt
TRBJ1-2,TRBD1,TRBV19,NA,CASREDRDGYTF,TGTGCCAGTAGGGAGGACAGGGATGGCTACACCTTC
TRBJ2-7,TRBD1,TRBV4-1,few,CASSLMTGSYEQYF,TGCGCCAGCAGTCTTATGACAGGGTCCTACGAGCAGTACTTC
TRBJ2-1,TRBD2,TRBV9,NA,CASSVGLAGAGEQFF,TGTGCCAGCAGCGTGGGACTAGCGGGAGCGGGTGAGCAGTTCTTC
TRBJ2-7,NA,TRBV14,NA,CASSHPAQASYEQYF,TGTGCCAGCAGCCACCCCGCACAGGCCTCCTACGAGCAGTACTTC
TRBJ2-7,NA,TRBV7-9,NA,CASRPRDSYEQYF,TGTGCCAGCAGACCCAGGGACTCCTACGAGCAGTACTTC
TRBJ1-5,TRBD1,TRBV14,once,CASSQDRPRDRGNQPQHF,TGTGCCAGCAGCCAAGATCGACCCCGGGACAGGGGCAATCAGCCCCAGCATTTT
TRBJ1-5,NA,TRBV6-1,NA,CASSNMGRGNQPQHF,TGTGCCAGCAGTAACATGGGCCGTGGCAATCAGCCCCAGCATTTT
TRBJ2-7,TRBD2,TRBV13,once,CASSTGTSSYEQYF,TGTGCCAGCAGCACCGGGACTAGCTCCTACGAGCAGTACTTC
TRBJ2-7,TRBD2,TRBV7-2,NA,CASSVTAGGYEQYF,TGTGCCAGCAGCGTGACAGCGGGAGGCTACGAGCAGTACTTC
TRBJ2-7,TRBD2,TRBV4-1,NA,CASSQEPSGRIYEQYF,TGCGCCAGCAGCCAAGAGCCTAGCGGGAGAATCTACGAGCAGTACTTC
TRBJ1-5,NA,TRBV6-5,few,CASGTGGNQPQHF,TGTGCCAGCGGGACTGGGGGGAATCAGCCCCAGCATTTT
TRBJ1-5,NA,TRBV5-1,NA,CASSQDRGPQHF,TGCGCCAGCAGCCAAGACCGGGGGCCCCAGCATTTT
TRBJ2-4,TRBD2,TRBV5-6,once,CASSSRLAGGPTKNIQYF,TGTGCCAGCAGCTCGCGGCTAGCGGGAGGGCCTACCAAAAACATTCAGTACTTC
TRBJ2-7,TRBD1,TRBV9,NA,CASSVAPATGFLLAEQYF,TGTGCCAGCAGCGTAGCCCCCGCGACAGGGTTTTTGCTGGCCGAGCAGTACTTC
TRBJ1-3,TRBD1,TRBV6-5,NA,CASRRQGEAGNTIYF,TGTGCCAGCAGACGACAGGGGGAAGCTGGAAACACCATATATTTT
TRBJ2-7,NA,TRBV6-1,NA,CASSVGYEQYF,TGTGCCAGCAGTGTCGGCTACGAGCAGTACTTC
TRBJ2-7,NA,TRBV7-2,NA,CASSRDSGDEQYF,TGTGCCAGCAGCCGAGACAGTGGAGACGAGCAGTACTTC
TRBJ1-2,NA,TRBV21-1,few,CAKSYDGYTF,TGTGCCAAGAGCTACGATGGCTACACCTTC
TRBJ1-1,NA,TRBV4-3,NA,CASSQDGLGGTEAFF,TGCGCCAGCAGCCAAGATGGATTGGGAGGTACTGAAGCTTTCTTT
TRBJ2-5,NA,TRBV5-1,NA,CASSSLVEETQYF,TGCGCCAGCAGCTCGCTAGTTGAGGAGACCCAGTACTTC
TRBJ2-7,TRBD2,TRBV7-9,NA,CASSLGSGTTYEQYF,TGTGCCAGCAGCTTAGGTAGCGGGACCACCTACGAGCAGTACTTC
TRBJ2-1,TRBD2,TRBV30,NA,CAWSWAGTSVHNEQFF,TGTGCCTGGAGTTGGGCCGGGACTAGCGTCCACAATGAGCAGTTCTTC
TRBJ2-5,NA,TRBV28,NA,CASSFSKGVVVTQYF,TGTGCCAGCAGTTTTAGTAAGGGGGTCGTTGTGACCCAGTACTTC
TRBJ1-4,TRBD1,TRBV28,NA,CATFRTGGNEKLFF,TGTGCCACCTTCCGGACAGGGGGTAATGAAAAACTGTTTTTT
TRBJ2-2,NA,TRBV4-2,NA,CASSQGTDNTGELFF,TGTGCCAGCAGCCAAGGGACAGATAACACCGGGGAGCTGTTTTTT
TRBJ2-4,TRBD1,TRBV9,NA,CASSAGQGKNIQYF,TGTGCCAGCAGCGCGGGACAGGGGAAGAACATTCAGTACTTC
TRBJ2-7,NA,TRBV19,NA,CASSTDSFYEQYF,TGTGCCAGTAGTACGGACAGCTTCTACGAGCAGTACTTC
TRBJ1-4,NA,TRBV5-1,NA,CASSSPGGKNEKLFF,TGCGCCAGCAGTTCCCCGGGGGGGAAAAATGAAAAACTGTTTTTT
TRBJ2-1,NA,TRBV9,NA,CASSSNSYNEQFF,TGTGCCAGCAGTAGTAACTCCTACAATGAGCAGTTCTTC
TRBJ2-7,NA,TRBV28,NA,CASRGFRGLSLGEQYF,TGTGCCAGCAGGGGGTTTCGGGGTCTATCTCTAGGCGAGCAGTACTTC
TRBJ1-5,NA,TRBV10-3,NA,CAISVSGESQPQHF,TGTGCCATCAGTGTATCAGGGGAGTCGCAGCCCCAGCATTTT